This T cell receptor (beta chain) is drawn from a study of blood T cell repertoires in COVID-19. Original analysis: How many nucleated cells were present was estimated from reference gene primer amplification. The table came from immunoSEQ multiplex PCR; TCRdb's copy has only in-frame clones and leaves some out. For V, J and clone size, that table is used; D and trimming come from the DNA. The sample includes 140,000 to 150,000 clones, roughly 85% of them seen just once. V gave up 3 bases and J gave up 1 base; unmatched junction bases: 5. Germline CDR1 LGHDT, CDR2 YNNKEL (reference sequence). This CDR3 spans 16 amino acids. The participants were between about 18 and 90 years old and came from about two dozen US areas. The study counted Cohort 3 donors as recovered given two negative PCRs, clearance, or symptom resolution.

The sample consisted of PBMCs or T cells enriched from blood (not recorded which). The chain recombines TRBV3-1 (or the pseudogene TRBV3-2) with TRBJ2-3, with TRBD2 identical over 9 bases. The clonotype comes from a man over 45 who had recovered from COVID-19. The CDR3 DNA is TGTGCCAGCAGCCATCTAGCGGGGAGGCGCACAGATACGCAGTATTTT. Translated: CASSHLAGRRTDTQYF.